This T cell receptor (beta chain) originates from a study of Graves' ophthalmopathy and Graves' hyperthyroidism. Study-wide findings and caveats: Using a 13-signature model, the authors split ophthalmopathy from stable hyperthyroidism, with 85% to 90% sensitivity and 81.08% specificity.

Clinical symptoms, serum thyroxine, TRAb, thyroid ultrasound and orbital computed tomography determined diagnosis. The germline CDR1 and CDR2 sequences are DFQATT and SNEGSKA (reference sequence). With termini counted, the CDR3 has 12 amino acids. Comment on this clonotype: Its matching antigen is unknown. The CDR3 end shows no conserved phenylalanine or tryptophan, and so a read error is likely. It is unclear where the CDR3 begins or ends on the DNA, so no DNA is shown, and the CDR3 is as TCRdb lists it.

TCR beta CDR3 regions were amplified from RNA transcripts. The workflow started with a first-round RT-PCR run with HTBI primers and then moved on to a second-round multiplex PCR. TCRdb re-called the multiplex PCR reads with MiXCR, one entry per CDR3 protein. Among tens of thousands of distinct CDR3 sequences listed, 48% were seen once. The sample consisted of peripheral blood. The source of this sequence is an adult woman with stable Graves' hyperthyroidism. The gene calls are TRBV20-1 and TRBJ2-1; the table gives TRBD2 as D, unverified against the DNA. The chain's CDR3 is CSANGDGYTCGS.